Shown below are 30 T cell receptor beta chains from a single sample sequenced in a study of cytomegalovirus exposure and HLA in healthy donors. The PCR had 60 Vbeta and 13 Jbeta primers. Data came from immunoSEQ multiplex PCR; TCRdb stores just in-frame clones and leaves some out. Among fewer than 200,000 clones, approximately 72% were seen once, and the ten largest hold under 2.5%. The sequenced material came from PBMCs. The receptors were sampled from a female donor in good health and CMV-seronegative.

The chain uses TRBV4-1 and TRBJ2-2; unclear D gene. The V end was cut by 1 base, the J end by 0 bases, with 12 bases between. The V gene's germline CDR1 is MGHRA and CDR2 YSYEKL. The CDR3 runs to 17 residues. CDR3 residues: CASSQVPLLANTGELFF. The CDR3 nucleotides read TGCGCCAGCAGCCAAGTCCCCCTATTAGCGAACACCGGGGAGCTGTTTTTT.

In this sample, this clone turned up once. This rearrangement joins TRBV9 to TRBJ2-3; 8 bases are shared with TRBD1. Germline V lookup: CDR1 SGDLS, CDR2 YYNGEE. The CDR3 is made up of 15 amino acids. J gave up 4 bases and V 4 bases, and 8 bases lay outside the gene matches. The CDR3 sequence is CASSPTGVPPDTQYF. The CDR3 DNA reads TGTGCCAGCAGCCCGACAGGGGTACCCCCAGATACGCAGTATTTT.

This clone has only a few counts. The J gene is TRBJ1-6, the V gene TRBV7-9; possibly TRBD1 for D (5 bases). Trimming removed 5 bases from V and 10 bases from J, with 12 bases in between. The CDR3 contains 13 residues. Per germline, CDR1 SEHNR and CDR2 FQNEAQ (reference sequence). The DNA of the CDR3 is TGTGCCAGCAGCCTTATAGGGGAATCACCCCTCCACTTT. This translates into CASSLIGESPLHF. Variable domain in full (rest from reference TRBV7-9 and TRBJ1-6): DTGVSQNPRHKITKRGQNVTFRCDPISEHNRLYWYRQTLGQGPEFLTYFQNEAQLEKSRLLSDRFSAERPKGSFSTLEIQRTEQGDSAMYLCASSLIGESPLHFGNGTRLTVT.

This chain joins TRBV5-1 and TRBJ2-1; no firm D call. There are 15 residues in the CDR3. Deletions cut 5 bases from V and 3 bases from J, with 15 bases between. CDR1 and CDR2 from the germline V gene are SGHRS and YFSETQ. CDR3 sequence (DNA): TGCGCCAGCAGTTTATTAGCTTCCGGCTACAATGAGCAGTTCTTC. It is translated as CASSLLASGYNEQFF. Supplemented by reference TRBV5-1 and TRBJ2-1, the full variable domain reads KAGVTQTPRYLIKTRGQQVTLSCSPISGHRSVSWYQQTPGQGLQFLFEYFSETQRNKGNFPGRFSGRQFSNSRSEMNVSTLELGDSALYLCASSLLASGYNEQFFGPGTRLTVL.

V is TRBV5-6 and J is TRBJ1-1; maybe TRBD1 (5 bases). CDR1 SGHDT and CDR2 YYEEEE come from the germline V gene. The CDR3 sequence is 15 residues long. Between the trimmed V and J ends, which lost 5 bases and 3 bases, there was a span of 17 bases. Here the CDR3 reads CASSYTGGRHTEAFF. The DNA of the CDR3 is TGTGCCAGCAGTTATACGGGGGGACGGCACACTGAAGCTTTCTTT.

V and J are TRBV5-5 and TRBJ1-2, with TRBD1 matching 8 bases. V lost 1 base, J lost 0 bases, and 5 bases stayed unmatched. Germline assignment: CDR1 SGHKS and CDR2 YYEKEE (reference sequence). The CDR3 totals 16 residues. The CDR3 protein is CASSLPQTGANYGYTF. For the CDR3, the DNA is TGTGCCAGCAGCTTGCCCCAGACAGGGGCTAACTATGGCTACACCTTC.

The chain couples TRBV30 to TRBJ1-5, with 7 bases fitting TRBD1. CDR1 and CDR2 from the germline V gene are GTSNPN and SVGIG (reference sequence). Trimming removed 2 bases from V and 5 bases from J; junction bases left unmatched: 9. The CDR3 loop spans 15 amino acids. The chain's CDR3 is CAWSLRQGSYQPQHF. As DNA, the CDR3 is TGTGCCTGGAGTCTTAGACAGGGTAGTTATCAGCCCCAGCATTTT. Using reference TRBV30 and TRBJ1-5 for the parts outside the CDR3, the full variable domain is SQTIHQWPATLVQPVGSPLSLECTVEGTSNPNLYWYRQAAGRGLQLLFYSVGIGQISSEVPQNLSASRPQDRQFILSSKKLLLSDSGFYLCAWSLRQGSYQPQHFGDGTRLSIL.

The V and J genes are TRBV30 and TRBJ2-1; maybe TRBD1 (5 bases). Germline CDR1 is GTSNPN and CDR2 is SVGIG (reference sequence). V was shortened by 2 bases and J by 15 bases, with 14 bases between the two germline ends. The CDR3 length is 11 residues. The CDR3 spells CAWSLGRAPFF. In DNA form, the CDR3 reads TGTGCCTGGAGTCTGGGCAGGGCGCCGTTCTTC. Complete variable domain (other parts from reference TRBV30 and TRBJ2-1): SQTIHQWPATLVQPVGSPLSLECTVEGTSNPNLYWYRQAAGRGLQLLFYSVGIGQISSEVPQNLSASRPQDRQFILSSKKLLLSDSGFYLCAWSLGRAPFFGPGTRLTVL.

A note on this clone: At one end, the junction sequence differs from germline, possibly due to a read error. This chain links TRBV30 with TRBJ1-2, with 12 bases fitting TRBD1. The CDR3 runs to 14 residues. CDR1 GTSNPN and CDR2 SVGIG come from the germline V gene (reference sequence). CDR3 nucleotide sequence: TGTGCCTGGAGTGTACTCAGGGACAGGGGGCCCATCGCCTTC. It is translated as CAWSVLRDRGPIAF.

Written as DNA, the CDR3 is TGCGCCAGCAGCTTGGACATTTACAATGAGCAGTTCTTC. Protein: CASSLDIYNEQFF. V and J are TRBV5-1 and TRBJ2-1; D is unresolved. V gave up 0 bases and J gave up 4 bases, with 5 bases separating them. CDR3 length: 13 residues. Germline V lookup: CDR1 SGHRS, CDR2 YFSETQ. Full variable domain (rest looked up from reference TRBV5-1 and TRBJ2-1): KAGVTQTPRYLIKTRGQQVTLSCSPISGHRSVSWYQQTPGQGLQFLFEYFSETQRNKGNFPGRFSGRQFSNSRSEMNVSTLELGDSALYLCASSLDIYNEQFFGPGTRLTVL.

The V call is TRBV9, the J call TRBJ2-7; 10 bases are a match to TRBD1. CDR1 and CDR2 (germline): SGDLS, YYNGEE. V was clipped by 3 bases and J by 3 bases; unmatched bases: 3. There are 14 residues in the CDR3. CDR3 nucleotides: TGTGCCAGCAGCGCGGGGACAGGGGACTACGAGCAGTACTTC. Its translation: CASSAGTGDYEQYF.

The rearrangement links TRBV6-6 to TRBJ1-5; maybe TRBD1 (5 bases). The CDR3 runs to 14 residues. V dropped 5 bases and J dropped 1 base, with 9 bases sitting between them. Germline V gene sequence: CDR1 MNHNY, CDR2 SVGAGI (reference sequence). The CDR3 DNA reads as TGTGCCAGCAGTCCGACAGTGAGCAATCAGCCCCAGCATTTT. This sequence encodes CASSPTVSNQPQHF.

This clone was counted a single time. The genes are TRBV18 and TRBJ1-1, with D perhaps matching TRBD1 (5 bases). The CDR3 is made up of 16 amino acids. V was pared by 5 bases and J by 2 bases, with 18 bases between. The germline gives CDR1 KGHSH, CDR2 LQKENI. The CDR3 loop is CASSRSFGGANTEAFF. The CDR3, as DNA: TGTGCCAGCTCAAGGTCTTTTGGTGGGGCAAACACTGAAGCTTTCTTT.

The rearrangement links TRBV10-3 to TRBJ2-3; 10 bases match TRBD1. V dropped 6 bases and J dropped 4; count of bases not matched to a gene: 4. Germline assignment: CDR1 ENHRY and CDR2 SYGVKD. CDR3 length: 14 residues. CDR3 loop: CAIRGTGVPDTQYF. The DNA of the CDR3 is TGTGCCATCAGAGGGACAGGGGTCCCAGATACGCAGTATTTT.

The CDR3 sequence: CASSVQGQSGYTF. DNA for the CDR3: TGTGCCAGCAGCGTACAGGGGCAGAGTGGCTACACCTTC. V and J are TRBV9 and TRBJ1-2, with D possibly being TRBD1 (6 bases). The V and J ends lost 1 base and 7 bases respectively, with 11 bases between them. Germline CDR1 reads SGDLS; CDR2 reads YYNGEE. The CDR3 runs 13 residues.

The rearrangement links TRBV2 to TRBJ1-1; 7 bases line up with TRBD1. J gave up 6 bases and V 6 bases, and 7 bases lay outside the gene matches. This CDR3 is 13 amino acids long. CDR1 SNHLY and CDR2 FYNNEI come from the germline V gene. CDR3: CASSGRGFAEAFF. DNA for the CDR3: TGTGCCAGCAGCGGCAGGGGGTTTGCTGAAGCTTTCTTT.

The chain links TRBV11-2 to TRBJ1-2; TRBD1 matches at 7 bases. The length of the CDR3 is 13 residues. CDR1 SGHAT and CDR2 FQNNGV come from the germline V gene. J was trimmed by 7 bases and V by 6 bases; bases with no gene match: 8. The CDR3 protein is CASRFWGDSGYTF. The CDR3 coding sequence is TGTGCCAGCAGATTCTGGGGGGACAGTGGCTACACCTTC.

Here the CDR3 DNA reads TGTGCCAGCAGCTCGCGGGGGGGCCGCACAGATACGCAGTATTTT. Residues: CASSSRGGRTDTQYF. This chain connects TRBV9 to TRBJ2-3; 9 bases are a match to TRBD2. The V segment lost 4 bases and the J segment 1 base; nucleotides outside the gene matches: 4. CDR1 and CDR2 (germline): SGDLS, YYNGEE. The CDR3 consists of 15 residues.

The chain has TRBV30 and TRBJ1-1; the match to TRBD1 covers 8 bases. V gave up 5 bases and J gave up 0 bases; unmatched junction bases: 8. CDR3 length: 15 amino acids. Germline V CDR1 and CDR2: GTSNPN, SVGIG (reference sequence). The CDR3: CAWEPRDRLNTEAFF. The DNA for the CDR3 is TGTGCCTGGGAACCTCGGGACAGGTTGAACACTGAAGCTTTCTTT.

The chain is built from TRBV10-3 and TRBJ2-5; 8 bases map to TRBD1. The J call is doubtful: the DNA matches TRBJ2-7 better. The CDR3 totals 14 residues. In germline, CDR1 is ENHRY, CDR2 SYGVKD. CDR3 loop: CAITPGQVPYEQYF. DNA of the CDR3: TGTGCCATCACACCGGGACAGGTTCCCTACGAGCAGTACTTC.

The chain has TRBV6-1 and TRBJ1-5, with no clear D. Germline-derived CDR1 and CDR2 are MNHNS and SASEGT. Deletions cut 4 bases from V and 3 bases from J, with 7 bases between. This CDR3 has 13 residues. The CDR3 sequence is CASSGEVNQPQHF. CDR3 bases: TGTGCCAGCAGTGGGGAGGTCAATCAGCCCCAGCATTTT.

This rearrangement joins TRBV25-1 to TRBJ2-5, with TRBD1 identical over 7 bases. The CDR3 spans 13 residues. V was pared by 11 bases and J by 3 bases, with 9 bases of the junction left unmatched. Germline-derived CDR1 and CDR2 are MGHDK and SYGVNS. In DNA, the CDR3 is TGTGCCTGCCTCGGGACAGACGAAGAGACCCAGTACTTC. Translated, it gives CACLGTDEETQYF.

The V call is TRBV5-1, the J call TRBJ1-2; 11 bases are a match to TRBD1. This CDR3 has 13 residues. Germline lookup yields CDR1 SGHRS and CDR2 YFSETQ. The J segment lost 8 bases and the V segment lost 3 bases, leaving 3 bases of the junction unmatched. The CDR3 sequence: CASSSGQGDGYTF. CDR3 coding DNA: TGCGCCAGCAGCTCGGGACAGGGGGACGGCTACACCTTC.

CDR3: CASRATGTGGINEQFF. The CDR3 DNA sequence: TGTGCCAGCAGGGCTACCGGGACAGGGGGTATCAATGAGCAGTTCTTC. This chain uses TRBV9 with TRBJ2-1; 11 bases line up with TRBD1. Looked up from germline, CDR1 is SGDLS and CDR2 is YYNGEE. This CDR3 has 16 amino acids. The V and J ends lost 5 bases and 6 bases, in that order; junction bases with no gene match: 10. The variable domain in full, completed from reference TRBV9 and TRBJ2-1, reads DSGVTQTPKHLITATGQRVTLRCSPRSGDLSVYWYQQSLDQGLQFLIQYYNGEERAKGNILERFSAQQFPDLHSELNLSSLELGDSALYFCASRATGTGGINEQFFGPGTRLTVL.

V usage is TRBV19 and J usage is TRBJ1-5; possible D gene TRBD1, 6 bases. This CDR3 has 15 amino acids. Trimming shortened V by 0 bases and J by 3 bases, and 9 bases separated the two germline ends. The germline V gene encodes CDR1 LNHDA and CDR2 SQIVND (reference sequence). DNA for the CDR3: TGTGCCAGTAGTATAGAACAGGGTTACAATCAGCCCCAGCATTTT. The encoded protein is CASSIEQGYNQPQHF.

The chain uses TRBV5-1 and TRBJ1-1; 7 bases map to TRBD1. The CDR3 loop spans 16 amino acids. Germline assignment: CDR1 SGHRS and CDR2 YFSETQ. The J segment lost 0 bases and the V segment lost 2 bases, leaving 7 bases of the junction unmatched. The CDR3 here is CASSFEGAGMNTEAFF. In nucleotides, the CDR3 is TGCGCCAGCAGCTTTGAGGGGGCCGGAATGAACACTGAAGCTTTCTTT.

The rearrangement uses TRBV5-1 and TRBJ1-2; possible D gene TRBD1, 5 bases. The V and J ends lost 0 bases and 4 bases respectively, with 13 bases between them. Germline values: CDR1 SGHRS, CDR2 YFSETQ. The CDR3 totals 15 residues. The CDR3 nucleotides are TGCGCCAGCAGCTTGGAAGGGGTAAGGGGCTATGGCTACACCTTC. Its protein is CASSLEGVRGYGYTF.

The V and J genes are TRBV27 and TRBJ2-7, with 10 bases identical to TRBD2. Germline V gene lookup returns CDR1 MNHEY and CDR2 SMNVEV (reference sequence). The CDR3 totals 14 residues. The J segment lost 2 bases and the V segment lost 6 bases, leaving 4 bases of the junction unmatched. The CDR3 sequence: CASRTAGGPYEQYF. CDR3 in DNA: TGTGCCAGCAGAACAGCGGGAGGGCCCTACGAGCAGTACTTC.

This clone came up a few times. The chain is built from TRBV5-4 and TRBJ2-7; TRBD2 agrees at 15 bases. The CDR3 covers 16 residues. Germline V gene lookup returns CDR1 SGHNT and CDR2 YYREEE (reference sequence). V gave up 4 bases and J gave up 3 bases; unmatched junction bases: 5. DNA for the CDR3: TGTGCCAGCAGCCCCGGACTAGCGGGAGGGTACTACGAGCAGTACTTC. It encodes CASSPGLAGGYYEQYF. The complete variable domain, with remaining parts taken from reference TRBV5-4 and TRBJ2-7, reads ETGVTQSPTHLIKTRGQQVTLRCSSQSGHNTVSWYQQALGQGPQFIFQYYREEENGRGNFPPRFSGLQFPNYSSELNVNALELDDSALYLCASSPGLAGGYYEQYFGPGTRLTVT.

The genes are TRBV6-6 and TRBJ1-5; perhaps TRBD1 as D (6 bases). CDR1 is MNHNY, CDR2 SVGAGI, per germline (reference sequence). The V end was cut by 6 bases, the J end by 7 bases, with 19 bases between. This CDR3 is built from 15 residues. The CDR3 sequence: CASSPPGGGGQPQHF. The CDR3 coding sequence is TGTGCCAGCAGCCCCCCCGGGGGAGGGGGGCAGCCCCAGCATTTT.